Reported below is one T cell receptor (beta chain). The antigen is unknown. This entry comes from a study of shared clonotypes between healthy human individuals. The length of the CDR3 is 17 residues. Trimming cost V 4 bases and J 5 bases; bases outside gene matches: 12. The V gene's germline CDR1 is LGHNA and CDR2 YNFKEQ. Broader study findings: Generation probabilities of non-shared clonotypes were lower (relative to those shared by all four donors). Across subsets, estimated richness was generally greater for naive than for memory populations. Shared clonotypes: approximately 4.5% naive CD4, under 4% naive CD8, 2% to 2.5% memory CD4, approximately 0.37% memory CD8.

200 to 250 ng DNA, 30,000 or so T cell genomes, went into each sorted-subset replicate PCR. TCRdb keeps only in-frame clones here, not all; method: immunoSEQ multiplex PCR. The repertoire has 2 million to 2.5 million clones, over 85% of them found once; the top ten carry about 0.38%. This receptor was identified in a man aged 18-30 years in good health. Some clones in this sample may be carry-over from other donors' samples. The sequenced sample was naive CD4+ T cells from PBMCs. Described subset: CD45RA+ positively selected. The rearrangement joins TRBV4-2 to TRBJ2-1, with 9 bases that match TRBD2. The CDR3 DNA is TGTGCCAGCAGCCCCCGGGTTCTAGCGGGAACCCACAATGAGCAGTTCTTC. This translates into CASSPRVLAGTHNEQFF.